This T cell receptor beta chain was sequenced for a study of long-term antiretroviral therapy in people with HIV. The authors ran the immunoSEQ assay, v3.0, at survey level. The method was immunoSEQ multiplex PCR; TCRdb's version includes in-frame clones alone and lacks a portion of them. The sample lists tens of thousands of clones; 95% were seen once. V dropped 7 bases and J dropped 8 bases, with 20 bases sitting between them. The CDR3 consists of 15 residues. CDR1 and CDR2 from the germline V gene are MGHRA and YSYEKL. This chain connects TRBV4-1 to TRBJ1-4, with D unresolved. The sample here was unsorted PBMCs, taken 5.3 years after starting antiretroviral therapy. This receptor was obtained from a man aged 30 to 39 with HIV. The CDR3 DNA follows: TGCGCCAGCAATTCTCCCGGGATCAGAAAGGAAAAACTGTTTTTT. This codes for CASNSPGIRKEKLFF.